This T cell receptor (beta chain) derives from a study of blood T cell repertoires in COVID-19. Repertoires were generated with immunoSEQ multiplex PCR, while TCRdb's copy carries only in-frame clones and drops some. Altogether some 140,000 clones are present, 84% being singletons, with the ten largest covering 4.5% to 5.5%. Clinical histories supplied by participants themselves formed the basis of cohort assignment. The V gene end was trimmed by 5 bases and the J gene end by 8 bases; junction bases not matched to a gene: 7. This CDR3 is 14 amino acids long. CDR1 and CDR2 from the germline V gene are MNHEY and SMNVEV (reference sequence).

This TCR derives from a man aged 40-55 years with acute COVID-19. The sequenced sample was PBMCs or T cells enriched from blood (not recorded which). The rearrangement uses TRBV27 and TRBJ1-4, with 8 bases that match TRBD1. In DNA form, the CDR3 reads TGTGCCAGCAGTCGGACAGGGAGAGGGGAAAAACTGTTTTTT. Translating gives CASSRTGRGEKLFF.